This TCR beta chain appears in the sequencing data of a study of tumor and adjacent non-tumor tissue in lung cancer. Study-wide results and caveats: Tumor repertoires had a smaller top 100 clone share than normal lung. TCR diversity was significantly greater in tumor than normal lung tissue.

Three rounds of nested PCR, following a modified ARM-PCR protocol, produced the TCRbeta library. TCRdb ran MiXCR on the multiplex PCR reads and lists one entry per CDR3 protein. The table has approximately 70,000 distinct CDR3 sequences, roughly 72% seen once; the top ten hold under 30%. Comments on this clonotype: As yet, its antigen is unknown. A much larger clonotype is one base distant, so this may be a read error.

RNA was extracted from bulk tissue without any cell sorting. The CDR3 has 13 amino acids. Germline CDR1 SGHAT, CDR2 FQNNGV. The germline V and J ends were trimmed by 5 bases and 0 bases, with 7 bases remaining between them. Sequencing used lung tumor tissue. The sequence was obtained from a man aged 55 to 70 with non-small cell lung cancer. V gene TRBV11-2 combines with J gene TRBJ1-1; D not resolved. The CDR3 here is CASSNYMNTEAFF. CDR3 in DNA: TGTGCCAGCAGCAACTACATGAACACTGAAGCTTTCTTT.